This T cell receptor beta chain was documented in a study of shared clonotypes between healthy human individuals. The wider study: Each donor's CD8 memory used one plate, CD8 naive two, each CD4 subset three.

Naive CD8 cells comprised CD45RO-negative, CCR7-positively selected cells, excluding terminally differentiated effector memory CD45RA+ cells. At the deep level, the assay was run. The assay was immunoSEQ multiplex PCR, and TCRdb's table has in-frame clones only and misses some. The sample carries about 820,000 clones, 90% to 95% recorded once. The V gene's germline CDR1 is MNHEY and CDR2 SVGAGI. This CDR3 spans 10 amino acids. V gave up 8 bases and J gave up 5 bases, with 6 bases separating them. The TCR comes from a man in his thirties or forties in good health. Sequenced material: naive CD8+ T cells sorted from blood. V usage is TRBV6-5 and J usage is TRBJ1-1; D is ambiguous. DNA for the CDR3: TGTGCCAGCGGCCATACTGAAGCTTTCTTT. It codes for CASGHTEAFF.